This T cell receptor (beta chain) was captured in a study of blood T cell repertoires in COVID-19. Across the whole study: Sites across the United States, Italy and Spain contributed samples from acute and convalescent COVID-19. The cDNA or gDNA used as material had been derived from T cells, B-cell-depleted T cells, or PBMCs.

Trimming left V 6 bases short and J 3 bases short, with 15 bases between. This CDR3 has 13 amino acids. Looked up from germline, CDR1 is SQVTM and CDR2 is ANQGSEA. The method was immunoSEQ multiplex PCR; TCRdb's version includes in-frame clones alone and lacks a portion of them. The data hold around 260,000 clones, with about 89% observed a single time. What was sequenced was peripheral blood. The J gene is TRBJ2-7, the V gene TRBV29-1; possibly TRBD2 for D (5 bases). This sequence was found in a woman aged 40 to 50 who had recovered from COVID-19. DNA of the CDR3: TGCAGCGTGGGAACGGGATTAATCTACGAGCAGTACTTC. Translated, it gives CSVGTGLIYEQYF.